This section outlines one T cell receptor beta chain sequence together with its context. The data originate from a study of cytomegalovirus exposure and HLA in healthy donors. Study-level information: Falling in the Caucasian-associated ancestry cluster were about 83% of approximately 400 genotyped donors.

The PCR had 60 Vbeta and 13 Jbeta primers. Produced via immunoSEQ multiplex PCR; TCRdb's table is partial and in-frame only. Among approximately 220,000 clones listed, around 83% were seen once. The CDR3 has 19 amino acids. Trimming cost V 4 bases and J 0 bases; bases outside gene matches: 16. Germline V CDR1 and CDR2: SQVTM, ANQGSEA. The receptor was isolated from a girl aged 10 to 17 in good health and CMV-seronegative. Sequenced: PBMCs. The V gene is TRBV29-1, the J gene TRBJ2-1, with TRBD1 identical over 9 bases. The CDR3 DNA follows: TGCAGCGTTGGGGGAACTCGTGGGACAGGGTCGCGCTCCTACAATGAGCAGTTCTTC. It translates to CSVGGTRGTGSRSYNEQFF.